This T cell receptor (beta chain) appears in the sequencing data of a study of cytomegalovirus exposure and HLA in healthy donors. Amplification used 60 Vbeta primers and 13 Jbeta primers. Profiling relied on immunoSEQ multiplex PCR, and the TCRdb table lists in-frame clones only, not all of them. Of about 130,000 clones detected, roughly 82% appear once; the ten largest clones hold less than 3.5%. V lost 4 bases to trimming and J lost 1 base; unmatched junction nucleotides: 15. This CDR3 has 18 amino acids. Germline V gene data show CDR1 as LGHNA and CDR2 as YNFKEQ. This sequence joins TRBV4-2 and TRBJ2-5, with 7 bases that match TRBD2. Sequenced sample: PBMCs. The receptor's source is a middle-aged man in good health and CMV-seronegative. CDR3 in amino acids: CASSLKGGLGEGQETQYF. The CDR3 coding sequence is TGTGCCAGCAGCCTTAAGGGAGGGCTAGGAGAGGGCCAAGAGACCCAGTACTTC.